These 19 T cell receptor beta chains came from one sample sequenced in a study of CD8+ T cells in alopecia areata (dated by TCRdb to 2016 to 2019). Libraries were constructed by the immunoSEQ multiplex PCR assay. RNA was extracted from all samples and reverse transcribed into cDNA, which served as template for TCR sequencing. TCRdb provides this immuneACCESS table in a form limited to in-frame rearrangements. Some clones are lacking; in checked studies, under half of them reflect an unresolved V gene, and why the rest are absent is not known. Across this sample there are approximately 100,000 clones, with roughly 42% seen only once. Of the sample, under 0.9% falls within the top ten clones. The sample comprised CD4+ T cells sorted from blood. Receptors originate from a human donor with alopecia areata.

The rearrangement joins TRBV29-1 to TRBJ1-2; 8 nucleotides line up with TRBD1. The CDR3 is 15 amino acids. V shed 7 bases and J 4 bases; nucleotides not matched to a gene: 14. Germline V gene data show CDR1 as SQVTM and CDR2 as ANQGSEA. The DNA of the CDR3 is TGCAGCGCCCTGGACAGGGCCAGGTTTGGCTATGGCTACACCTTC. It encodes CSALDRARFGYGYTF.

The chain combines TRBV30 with TRBJ1-1, with D unclear. The CDR3 loop spans 15 amino acids. Looked up from germline, CDR1 is GTSNPN and CDR2 is SVGIG (reference sequence). The V end lost 0 bases, the J end lost 3 bases, and 14 bases lay between the germline ends. The chain's CDR3 is CAWSVLDGIYTEAFF. The CDR3 DNA is TGTGCCTGGAGTGTACTGGACGGAATTTACACTGAAGCTTTCTTT.

This clone was seen a handful of times. V is TRBV29-1 and J is TRBJ2-1, with 10 bases lining up with TRBD1. The CDR3 runs 16 residues. Germline CDR1 is SQVTM and CDR2 is ANQGSEA. V gave up 5 bases and J gave up 1 base; unmatched junction bases: 8. CDR3 amino acids: CSVLPRDRGSYNEQFF. The CDR3 coding sequence is TGCAGCGTTCTACCCCGGGACAGGGGTTCCTACAATGAGCAGTTCTTC.

This clone was detected once. This chain uses TRBV4-2 with TRBJ1-1; the D is unclear. The V end lost 1 base, the J end lost 2 bases, and 17 bases lay between the germline ends. The CDR3 is 17 residues long. CDR1 is LGHNA, CDR2 YNFKEQ, per germline. CDR3 loop: CASSQGRVRQINTEAFF. CDR3 nucleotide sequence: TGTGCCAGCAGCCAAGGGCGGGTTAGGCAAATCAACACTGAAGCTTTCTTT.

This clone was counted only a few times. The genes are TRBV4-3 and TRBJ2-7; a possible D gene is TRBD2 (6 bases). Trimming removed 2 bases at V and 6 bases at J, with 17 bases between. This CDR3 is 15 amino acids long. In germline, CDR1 is LGHNA, CDR2 YSLEER. CDR3: CASSQSPSARGEQYF. The CDR3 nucleotides are TGCGCCAGCAGCCAATCGCCTAGTGCGCGGGGCGAGCAGTACTTC.

The chain carries TRBV29-1 and TRBJ2-3, with 10 nucleotides matching TRBD1. This CDR3 region has 15 residues. V gave up 6 bases and J gave up 2 bases; unmatched junction bases: 8. In germline, CDR1 is SQVTM, CDR2 ANQGSEA. The CDR3 loop reads CSVVGQGEITDTQYF. CDR3 DNA sequence: TGCAGCGTAGTCGGACAGGGGGAGATCACAGATACGCAGTATTTT.

Of note for this clone: Other DNA variants within this sample encode the same CDR3. This chain joins TRBV30 and TRBJ1-5; D not certain. This CDR3 has 13 amino acids. Germline CDR1 is GTSNPN and CDR2 is SVGIG (reference sequence). V lost 1 base and J lost 4, with 8 bases in between. The CDR3 loop is CAWSARGNQPQHF. The CDR3 DNA reads TGTGCCTGGAGTGCTCGAGGTAATCAGCCCCAGCATTTT.

V and J are TRBV28 and TRBJ2-1; 10 bases agree with TRBD2. J gave up 12 bases and V 10 bases, and 15 bases lay outside the gene matches. Germline V gene lookup returns CDR1 MDHEN and CDR2 SYDVKM. The CDR3 consists of 14 residues. This chain's CDR3 is CATHSRAGGVVQFF. Written as DNA, the CDR3 is TGTGCCACCCATTCTAGAGCGGGGGGGGTCGTGCAGTTCTTC.

This rearrangement joins TRBV30 to TRBJ1-6, with a weak D call TRBD1 (5 bases). CDR3 length: 16 residues. CDR1 GTSNPN and CDR2 SVGIG come from the germline V gene (reference sequence). V was shortened by 0 bases and J by 0 bases, with 9 bases between the two germline ends. The CDR3 is CAWSVQESSYNSPLHF. For the CDR3, the DNA is TGTGCCTGGAGTGTACAGGAGAGCTCCTATAATTCACCCCTCCACTTT.

The V gene is TRBV29-1, the J gene TRBJ1-1; TRBD1 agrees at 7 bases. This CDR3 contains 13 residues. V gave up 8 bases and J gave up 1 base; unmatched junction bases: 7. Germline CDR1 is SQVTM and CDR2 is ANQGSEA. CDR3 DNA sequence: TGCAGCTTACAGGGGCAGGGGAACACTGAAGCTTTCTTT. Translation: CSLQGQGNTEAFF.

V and J are TRBV29-1 and TRBJ2-1, with 8 bases identical to TRBD2. Trimming cost V 0 bases and J 0 bases; bases outside gene matches: 13. This CDR3 comprises 19 residues. The V gene's germline CDR1 is SQVTM and CDR2 ANQGSEA. CDR3 protein: CSVEDRGLAVKSSYNEQFF. As DNA, the CDR3 is TGCAGCGTTGAAGATCGAGGACTAGCCGTAAAGAGCTCCTACAATGAGCAGTTCTTC.

This clone is a singleton in its sample. The chain joins TRBV5-1 to TRBJ2-1; 7 bases map to TRBD2. The CDR3 has 13 residues. Trimming removed 6 bases from V and 7 bases from J; junction bases left unmatched: 7. The V gene's germline CDR1 is SGHRS and CDR2 YFSETQ. The CDR3, as DNA: TGCGCCAGCATGAGCGGGGTCGGAAATGAGCAGTTCTTC. Translated, it gives CASMSGVGNEQFF.

The chain carries TRBV14 and TRBJ2-5; 9 bases are a match to TRBD1. The CDR3 is 15 amino acids. In germline, CDR1 is SGHDN, CDR2 FVKESK. The trim removed 3 bases at V and 5 bases at J, leaving 7 bases unmatched. In DNA form, the CDR3 reads TGTGCCAGCAGCCAGGACAGGGGCGATGTTGAGACCCAGTACTTC. Protein sequence: CASSQDRGDVETQYF.

This rearrangement joins TRBV30 to TRBJ1-1; unclear D gene. The CDR3 runs 11 residues. Germline lookup yields CDR1 GTSNPN and CDR2 SVGIG (reference sequence). V lost 2 bases and J 6 bases, leaving 7 bases between the germline ends. CDR3 residues: CAWSRRSEAFF. The CDR3 DNA reads TGTGCCTGGAGTAGACGGTCTGAAGCTTTCTTT. The full variable domain, rest sourced from reference TRBV30 and TRBJ1-1, is SQTIHQWPATLVQPVGSPLSLECTVEGTSNPNLYWYRQAAGRGLQLLFYSVGIGQISSEVPQNLSASRPQDRQFILSSKKLLLSDSGFYLCAWSRRSEAFFGQGTRLTVV.

The V call is TRBV7-8, the J call TRBJ2-3; a weak D match, TRBD2 (5 bases). CDR1 is SGHVS, CDR2 FQNEAQ, per germline. Trimming cost V 1 base and J 6 bases, with 8 bases left between them. This CDR3 is built from 13 residues. CDR3 amino acids: CASSLGPSDTQYF. CDR3 coding DNA: TGTGCCAGCAGCTTAGGTCCTAGCGATACGCAGTATTTT. Supplemented by reference TRBV7-8 and TRBJ2-3, the full variable domain reads GAGVSQSPRYKVAKRGQDVALRCDPISGHVSLFWYQQALGQGPEFLTYFQNEAQLDKSGLPSDRFFAERPEGSVSTLKIQRTQQEDSAVYLCASSLGPSDTQYFGPGTRLTVL.

Many counts were recorded for this clone. The rearrangement links TRBV6-6 to TRBJ1-1, with D perhaps TRBD1 (5 bases). V lost 2 bases to trimming and J lost 9 bases, with 16 bases between them. There are 14 residues in the CDR3. CDR1 is MNHNY and CDR2 is SVGAGI in the germline V gene (reference sequence). The CDR3 reads CASSYPSSSGQAFF. The CDR3 DNA sequence: TGTGCCAGCAGTTACCCGTCCTCTTCAGGGCAAGCTTTCTTT.

This clone appeared a few times. This chain joins TRBV29-1 and TRBJ2-1; D uncertain. Germline V gives CDR1 SQVTM, CDR2 ANQGSEA. The CDR3 covers 14 residues. V was trimmed by 5 bases and J by 1 base, leaving 12 bases between them. In DNA, the CDR3 is TGCAGCGTTCGCGACGGTCGATCCTACAATGAGCAGTTCTTC. It specifies CSVRDGRSYNEQFF.

This chain uses TRBV5-1 with TRBJ2-5; TRBD2 aligns across 10 bases. This CDR3 contains 16 residues. CDR1 is SGHRS, CDR2 YFSETQ, per germline. V dropped 4 bases and J dropped 1; count of bases not matched to a gene: 7. CDR3 region: CASSPMTSGPQETQYF. In DNA, the CDR3 is TGCGCCAGCAGCCCCATGACTAGCGGGCCCCAAGAGACCCAGTACTTC.

In its sample, this clone was seen once. The chain links TRBV27 to TRBJ2-3; D is perhaps TRBD2 (6 bases). The CDR3 length is 12 residues. Germline CDR1 MNHEY, CDR2 SMNVEV (reference sequence). Trimming left V 6 bases short and J 8 bases short, with 12 bases between. This chain's CDR3 is CASSPYGGTQYF. The CDR3 nucleotides are TGTGCCAGCAGCCCCTACGGGGGTACGCAGTATTTT.